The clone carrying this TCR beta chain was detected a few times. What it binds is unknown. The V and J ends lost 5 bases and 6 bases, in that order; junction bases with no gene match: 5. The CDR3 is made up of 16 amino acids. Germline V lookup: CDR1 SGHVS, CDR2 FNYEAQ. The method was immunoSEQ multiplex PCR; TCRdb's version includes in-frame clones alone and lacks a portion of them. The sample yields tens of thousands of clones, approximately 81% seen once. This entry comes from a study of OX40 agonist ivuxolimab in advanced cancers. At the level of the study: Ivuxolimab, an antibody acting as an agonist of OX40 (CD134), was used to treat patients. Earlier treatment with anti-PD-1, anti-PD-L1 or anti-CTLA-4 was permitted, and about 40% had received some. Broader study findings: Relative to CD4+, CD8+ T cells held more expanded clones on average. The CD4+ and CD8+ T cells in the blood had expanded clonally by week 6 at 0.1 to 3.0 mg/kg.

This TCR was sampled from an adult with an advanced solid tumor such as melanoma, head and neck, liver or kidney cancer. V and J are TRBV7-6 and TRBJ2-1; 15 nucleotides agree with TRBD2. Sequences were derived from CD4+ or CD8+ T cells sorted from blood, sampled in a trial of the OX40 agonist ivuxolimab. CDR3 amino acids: CASSVGGLAGGNEQFF. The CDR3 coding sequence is TGTGCCAGCAGCGTAGGGGGACTAGCGGGAGGCAATGAGCAGTTCTTC.